These T cell receptor beta chains were read from a single sample in a study of blood T cell repertoires in COVID-19. Method: immunoSEQ multiplex PCR; TCRdb's copy keeps in-frame clones and lacks some. The sample shows hundreds of thousands of clones, more than 75% of them seen only once. Source material: PBMCs or T cells enriched from blood (not recorded which). The receptors originated from a man in his sixties who had recovered from COVID-19. The CDR3 runs from the conserved cysteine through the conserved F or W. A D gene is named only where the DNA matches it firmly. A row's size may be missing; if present it is once, few, many or a size class.

J gene	D gene	clone size	V gene	CDR3 protein	CDR3 DNA
TRBJ2-5	TRBD2	.	TRBV18	CASSLQYGTKETQYF	TGTGCCAGCTCACTTCAATACGGGACTAAAGAGACCCAGTACTTC
TRBJ2-7	.	.	TRBV27	CASSFFGREQYF	TGTGCCAGCAGTTTTTTCGGTCGGGAGCAGTACTTC
TRBJ2-7	TRBD2	.	TRBV5-4	CASSFGTSAYEQYF	TGTGCCAGCAGCTTTGGGACTAGCGCCTACGAGCAGTACTTC
TRBJ1-2	TRBD1	once	TRBV7-9	CASSRDRFGGYTF	TGTGCCAGCAGTCGGGACAGGTTCGGAGGCTACACCTTC
TRBJ1-3	.	.	TRBV6-1	CASSETVSSGNTIYF	TGTGCCAGCAGTGAAACAGTCAGCTCTGGAAACACCATATATTTT
TRBJ2-7	TRBD2	.	TRBV5-5	CASSLGLAVSYEQYF	TGTGCCAGCAGCTTGGGACTAGCGGTCTCCTACGAGCAGTACTTC
TRBJ2-5	.	once	TRBV5-1	CASSLGLLWETQYF	TGCGCCAGCAGCTTGGGACTATTGTGGGAGACCCAGTACTTC
TRBJ2-4	.	.	TRBV4-1	CASSQEKGRNIQYF	TGCGCCAGCAGCCAGGAGAAAGGGAGGAACATTCAGTACTTC
TRBJ1-3	TRBD1	.	TRBV6-5	CASSLTGVAGNTIYF	TGTGCCAGCAGTTTGACAGGGGTGGCTGGAAACACCATATATTTT
TRBJ1-2	.	.	TRBV29-1	CSVEDRRTANYGYTF	TGCAGCGTTGAAGATCGGAGGACAGCGAACTATGGCTACACCTTC
TRBJ1-1	TRBD1	.	TRBV25-1	CASSEDRGGTEAFF	TGTGCCAGCAGTGAAGACAGGGGGGGGACTGAAGCTTTCTTT
TRBJ2-5	.	once	TRBV20-1	CSAEAFETQYF	TGCAGTGCCGAGGCCTTTGAGACCCAGTACTTC
TRBJ1-2	.	.	TRBV3-1/TRBV3-2	CASSLMTSPYGYTF	TGTGCCAGCAGCCTCATGACAAGCCCTTATGGCTACACCTTC
TRBJ2-3	.	.	TRBV18	CASSPVFQRVDTDTQYF	TGTGCCAGCTCACCAGTCTTCCAGAGGGTAGATACAGATACGCAGTATTTT
TRBJ1-3	.	.	TRBV6-6	CASRPDNSGNTIYF	TGTGCCAGCAGACCAGACAATTCTGGAAACACCATATATTTT
TRBJ1-2	.	.	TRBV3-1/TRBV3-2	CASSQDMGEGFF	TGTGCCAGCAGCCAAGATATGGGGGAGGGGTTCTTC
TRBJ1-2	.	.	TRBV5-1	CASSLRDKTNYGYTF	TGCGCCAGCAGCTTGAGGGACAAGACTAACTATGGCTACACCTTC
TRBJ2-1	TRBD1	.	TRBV7-6	CASSPSTGQVPSIKFF	TGTGCCAGCAGCCCCTCCACAGGACAGGTGCCGTCAATAAAGTTCTTC
TRBJ1-2	.	.	TRBV4-1	CASSPSGGLYGYTF	TGCGCCAGCAGCCCCTCGGGGGGTCTCTATGGCTACACCTTC
TRBJ2-7	.	.	TRBV29-1	CSVAGASSYEQYF	TGCAGCGTTGCAGGGGCGTCCTCCTACGAGCAGTACTTC
TRBJ2-3	.	once	TRBV6-5	CASINRPSDTQYF	TGTGCCAGCATCAACAGGCCCTCAGATACGCAGTATTTT
TRBJ2-2	TRBD2	.	TRBV7-9	CASSGAGGNTGELFF	TGTGCCAGCAGCGGAGCGGGAGGGAACACCGGGGAGCTGTTTTTT
TRBJ2-6	.	.	TRBV29-1	CSVRVSGANVLTF	TGCAGCGTCAGGGTCTCTGGGGCCAACGTCCTGACTTTC
TRBJ1-1	TRBD1	.	TRBV14	CASSKNRGFVNTEAFF	TGTGCCAGCAGCAAGAACAGGGGGTTCGTGAACACTGAAGCTTTCTTT
TRBJ2-7	TRBD2	.	TRBV30	CAWCVGSGSSGEQYF	TGTGCCTGGTGCGTTGGGAGCGGGAGTTCGGGTGAGCAGTACTTC
TRBJ2-1	TRBD1	.	TRBV11-2	CASSWVLGTGGNEQFF	TGTGCCAGCAGCTGGGTGCTAGGGACAGGGGGCAATGAGCAGTTCTTC
TRBJ2-7	.	.	TRBV6-5	CASSYSIQGSSYEQYF	TGTGCCAGCAGTTACTCGATACAGGGTAGCTCCTACGAGCAGTACTTC
TRBJ2-1	TRBD2	once	TRBV12-5	CASGAPGLAYNEQFF	TGTGCTAGTGGAGCACCGGGACTAGCCTACAATGAGCAGTTCTTC
TRBJ2-4	.	.	TRBV9	CASSVEADRNIQYF	TGTGCCAGCAGCGTTGAGGCAGATCGAAACATTCAGTACTTC
TRBJ1-2	.	.	TRBV29-1	CSAADGGSYGYTF	TGCAGCGCCGCGGATGGGGGGAGCTATGGCTACACCTTC
TRBJ1-1	.	once	TRBV2	CASSLTGVNTEAFF	TGTGCCAGCAGCCTGACAGGAGTGAACACTGAAGCTTTCTTT
TRBJ2-3	TRBD2	.	TRBV18	CASSTGGAGTGDTQYF	TGTGCCAGCTCCACGGGAGGGGCGGGCACCGGAGATACGCAGTATTTT
TRBJ1-2	.	.	TRBV27	CASSSGGFGYTF	TGTGCCAGCAGTTCTGGAGGGTTTGGCTACACCTTC
TRBJ1-2	.	.	TRBV4-1	CASSQVLVSYGYTF	TGCGCCAGCAGCCAAGTACTAGTAAGCTATGGCTACACCTTC
TRBJ2-5	.	.	TRBV5-6	CASSWLEGETQYF	TGTGCCAGCAGCTGGTTGGAGGGGGAGACCCAGTACTTC
TRBJ2-7	.	.	TRBV11-2	CASSFSFPSAGSMTYEQYF	TGTGCCAGCAGCTTTTCTTTTCCGAGTGCGGGTTCCATGACCTACGAGCAGTACTTC
TRBJ1-1	.	.	TRBV12-3/TRBV12-4	CASSQKAGTEAFF	TGTGCCAGCAGCCAAAAGGCGGGGACTGAAGCTTTCTTT
TRBJ1-5	.	.	TRBV24-1	CATSDSGVNQPQHF	TGTGCCACCAGTGATTCAGGGGTCAATCAGCCCCAGCATTTT
TRBJ2-7	TRBD2	.	TRBV16	CASSQLPAGGVYEQYF	TGTGCCAGCAGCCAATTGCCAGCGGGAGGAGTCTACGAGCAGTACTTC
TRBJ1-3	TRBD1	.	TRBV4-1	CASSQATGQISGNTIYF	TGCGCCAGCAGCCAAGCAACGGGACAGATCTCTGGAAACACCATATATTTT
TRBJ1-2	TRBD1	.	TRBV7-8	CASSIDRVGGYTF	TGTGCCAGCAGCATCGACAGGGTAGGGGGCTACACCTTC
TRBJ1-4	TRBD1	.	TRBV18	CASSPRQGAGEKLFF	TGTGCCAGCTCACCAAGACAGGGGGCCGGTGAAAAACTGTTTTTT
TRBJ2-7	.	.	TRBV29-1	CSVDIWSEQYF	TGCAGCGTTGATATTTGGAGTGAGCAGTACTTC
TRBJ2-1	TRBD1	.	TRBV7-8	CASSPGQGPYNEQFF	TGTGCCAGCAGCCCTGGACAGGGGCCCTACAATGAGCAGTTCTTC
TRBJ2-7	.	.	TRBV6-5	CASSYSGGTYEQYF	TGTGCCAGCAGTTACTCCGGGGGAACCTACGAGCAGTACTTC
TRBJ1-2	TRBD1	.	TRBV18	CASSRGTGANYGYTF	TGTGCCAGCTCACGCGGGACAGGAGCTAACTATGGCTACACCTTC
TRBJ1-2	.	.	TRBV7-8	CASSLDFRDNYGYTF	TGTGCCAGCAGCTTAGATTTTCGAGATAACTATGGCTACACCTTC
TRBJ1-1	.	.	TRBV9	CASSVDAREGTEAFF	TGTGCCAGCAGCGTAGACGCCAGGGAGGGCACTGAAGCTTTCTTT
TRBJ1-1	.	.	TRBV5-6	CASSGSIQHTEAFF	TGTGCCAGCAGCGGATCGATACAGCACACTGAAGCTTTCTTT
TRBJ2-1	.	.	TRBV18	CASSPTAADYNEQFF	TGTGCCAGCTCACCGACAGCCGCCGATTACAATGAGCAGTTCTTC
TRBJ1-1	.	.	TRBV4-2	CASSTGTSILIAGAFF	TGTGCCAGCAGCACCGGGACTTCAATACTGATAGCTGGGGCTTTCTTT
TRBJ2-4	.	.	TRBV30	CACDTGSTKNIQYF	TGTGCCTGCGACACAGGGTCCACCAAAAACATTCAGTACTTC
TRBJ1-2	TRBD1	.	TRBV4-3	CASSRGQGIYGYTF	TGCGCCAGCAGCCGGGGACAGGGAATCTATGGCTACACCTTC
TRBJ1-1	.	.	TRBV5-4	CASYGEGRLVDTEAFF	TGTGCCAGCTACGGTGAGGGTCGCTTGGTTGACACTGAAGCTTTCTTT
TRBJ2-5	TRBD2	.	TRBV11-3	CASSLGWRGSDETQYF	TGTGCCAGCAGCTTAGGGTGGCGGGGGTCGGATGAGACCCAGTACTTC